What follows is one T cell receptor (beta chain) and its context. The sample is drawn from a study of cytomegalovirus exposure and HLA in healthy donors. In the PCR, 60 Vbeta and 13 Jbeta primers were used. Assay used: immunoSEQ multiplex PCR; TCRdb lists only in-frame clones, some missing. The table records about 200,000 clones, approximately 81% of them present only once. V lost 4 bases and J lost 8; bases outside the gene matches: 10. In germline, CDR1 is MNHEY, CDR2 SMNVEV (reference sequence). There are 15 residues in the CDR3. The chain is built from TRBV27 and TRBJ1-4; 7 nucleotides line up with TRBD1. This sequence originates from a man aged 25-45 years in good health and CMV-seronegative. Sequenced input: PBMCs. Written as DNA, the CDR3 is TGTGCCAGCAGTTCCGAGGGGGCCGGTAAGGAAAAACTGTTTTTT. Translated: CASSSEGAGKEKLFF.